This record covers a single T cell receptor beta chain. What this receptor recognizes is not known. It has no much larger one-base neighbor in the sample; base qualities were not kept. This specimen belongs to a study of T cell responses to AZD1222 COVID-19 vaccine (dated by TCRdb to 2020 to 2022). Study-level background: A total of 233 trial participants underwent TCR sequencing, of whom roughly 210 received two doses of AZD1222 and about 25 received two doses of the MenACWY control vaccine. Trial participants were enrolled by age into 18-55, 56-69 and 70-plus year subgroups, with roughly 160, 29 and 62 TCR-sequenced participants respectively. The paper's findings and limits, for the study overall: Participants were mostly white British, with more females than males. The authors suggested clonal diversity may have been underestimated. The 56-69-year group was small, and its depth increase did not reach significance, likely because of low power. The whole spike protein was spanned by vaccine-associated CD4 TCRs, and dominant responses were seen in regions 160-218 and 743-854. After two AZD1222 doses, spike-specific TCR breadth and depth were significantly higher than at day 0 and than in MenACWY recipients. Nearly half of unique spike-specific TCRs reportedly recognized epitopes outside regions mutated in the B.1.351 and B.1.1.7 variants. Only five to seven AZD1222 recipients were SARS-CoV-2 seropositive at baseline, limiting conclusions about previously exposed vaccinees. Because no day 14 peak-response samples were available, repertoires were characterized only after the peak T cell response.

The CDR3 regions of human TCRbeta chains were subjected to immunosequencing. In the original analysis: Repertoire TCRs were matched against a reference library of SARS-CoV-2-specific TCRs generated with the MIRA antigen-specificity platform. Breadth was defined as the fraction of unique TCRs that were SARS-CoV-2-associated, and depth was defined as the fraction of total T cells that were SARS-CoV-2-associated. Using the MIRA data, each spike-specific TCR was mapped to the spike region that the TCR reacts to and placed in a CD4 or CD8 class. Log10-transformed breadth and depth values were compared by one-way ANOVA with Sidak's multiple comparisons tests. Here the immuneACCESS table is served through TCRdb, limited to in-frame sequences with V and J called. Missing clones are a known gap in these copies; in checked studies unresolved V genes cover under half, and the rest lacks a known reason. D and trimming come from the DNA, and the V and J calls and clone size come from that table. Present in this sample are some 130,000 clones, under 95% of which were seen just once. Less than 1.3% of the sample is in the top ten clones.

CDR3 length: 15 amino acids, cysteine to phenylalanine. Of the read, only the CDR3 DNA is kept; its 45 bases are in frame from base 1. CDR1 SGHNT and CDR2 YYREEE were looked up in the germline V gene (reference sequence). Trimming takes 1 base from V and 4 bases from J, and the germline ends sit 13 bases apart. The intended sense of this specimen's time point label: about 28 days (+/-7) after the second vaccine dose. AZD1222 recipients whose second dose came at about 4 weeks and those whose second dose came at about 12 weeks were combined into one group, since spike-specific TCR depth and breadth did not differ between the two schedules. Vaccinee samples were obtained from the UK trials COV001 and COV002, which included a single-blind randomized controlled phase 2/3 trial of AZD1222 (ChAdOx1 nCoV-19) in healthy adults. Trial participant PBMC samples were collected at day 0 and day 28 after the second dose for TCRbeta chain sequencing.

The sample here was peripheral blood, taken 28 days after the second AZD1222 dose. The receptor was isolated from an adult who received the AZD1222 COVID-19 vaccine. The chain was built from TRBV5-4 and TRBJ2-3; the D gene remains uncertain. The CDR3 here reads CASSLSGSTPDTQYF. DNA sequence: TGTGCCAGCAGCTTGTCTGGGTCCACGCCAGATACGCAGTATTTT.